The 18 T cell receptor beta chains given below trace back to one sample, sequenced in a study of blood T cell repertoires in COVID-19. Clones were read by immunoSEQ multiplex PCR, and TCRdb kept only the in-frame ones, dropping some. The repertoire has more than 95,000 clones, roughly 90% of them found once; the top ten carry 7.7%. The specimen sequenced was peripheral blood. Every receptor here comes from a human donor in a cohort sampled during active COVID-19.

J is TRBJ2-6 and V is TRBV2, with D unclear. The germline gives CDR1 SNHLY, CDR2 FYNNEI. The CDR3 totals 14 residues. The V end was cut by 6 bases, the J end by 5 bases, with 11 bases between. The CDR3 is CASRNNTRANVLTF. The CDR3 coding sequence is TGTGCCAGCAGGAACAATACCCGGGCCAACGTCCTGACTTTC.

The rearrangement uses TRBV6-5 and TRBJ2-3, with 10 bases fitting TRBD2. The CDR3 sequence is 14 residues long. Germline V gives CDR1 MNHEY, CDR2 SVGAGI. The V gene end was trimmed by 8 bases and the J gene end by 4 bases; junction bases not matched to a gene: 6. The CDR3 DNA reads as TGTGCCAGCCGGAGAGCGGGAGGGCCAGATACGCAGTATTTT. This encodes CASRRAGGPDTQYF.

The chain combines TRBV7-9 with TRBJ2-2, with 7 bases fitting TRBD2. Per germline, CDR1 SEHNR and CDR2 FQNEAQ (reference sequence). The CDR3 spans 15 residues. V gave up 5 bases and J gave up 10 bases; unmatched junction bases: 13. The CDR3 nucleotides are TGTGCCAGCAGCCAGCCGGGACTACAGCAAGAGGAGCTGTTTTTT. Protein: CASSQPGLQQEELFF.

The chain carries TRBV19 and TRBJ2-7; D is perhaps TRBD1 (6 bases). Deletions cut 10 bases from V and 1 base from J, with 14 bases between. The CDR3 loop spans 13 amino acids. Germline V gene data show CDR1 as LNHDA and CDR2 as SQIVND (reference sequence). In DNA form, the CDR3 reads TGTGCCACCTTAAACAGGGAATCCTACGAGCAGTACTTC. It translates to CATLNRESYEQYF.

By share, this clone ranks as medium-sized. The chain carries TRBV19 and TRBJ2-5; D remains unclear. The CDR3 runs 12 residues. Trimming removed 9 bases at V and 1 base at J, with 9 bases between. Germline CDR1 reads LNHDA; CDR2 reads SQIVND (reference sequence). For the CDR3, the DNA is TGTGCCAGCCCCCGACTCCAAGAGACCCAGTACTTC. Encoded protein: CASPRLQETQYF.

This clone was detected once. The genes are TRBV19 and TRBJ1-1, with D hard to call. Deletions cut 4 bases from V and 1 base from J, with 7 bases between. The CDR3 sequence is 13 residues long. CDR1 and CDR2 (germline): LNHDA, SQIVND (reference sequence). The CDR3 bases are TGTGCCAGTAGTAGTCAGAAGAACACTGAAGCTTTCTTT. Amino acids: CASSSQKNTEAFF. The complete variable domain, with remaining parts taken from reference TRBV19 and TRBJ1-1, reads DGGITQSPKYLFRKEGQNVTLSCEQNLNHDAMYWYRQDPGQGLRLIYYSQIVNDFQKGDIAEGYSVSREKKESFPLTVTSAQKNPTAFYLCASSSQKNTEAFFGQGTRLTVV.

V and J are TRBV7-2 and TRBJ2-7; D possibly corresponds to TRBD1 (6 bases). CDR1 is SGHTA, CDR2 FQGNSA, per germline. Trimming removed 5 bases at V and 6 bases at J, with 20 bases between. This CDR3 has 15 residues. Written as DNA, the CDR3 is TGTGCCAGCAGCGTTCCGGGACAAACCCCTCGCGAGCAGTACTTC. This gives the protein CASSVPGQTPREQYF. The full variable domain, in which reference TRBV7-2 and TRBJ2-7 provide the parts outside the CDR3, is GAGVSQSPSNKVTEKGKDVELRCDPISGHTALYWYRQSLGQGLEFLIYFQGNSAPDKSGLPSDRFSAERTGGSVSTLTIQRTQQEDSAVYLCASSVPGQTPREQYFGPGTRLTVT.

The V call is TRBV7-8, the J call TRBJ1-2; 12 bases line up with TRBD1. Trimming at V came to 5 bases and at J to 7 bases, leaving 5 bases not matched to a gene. This CDR3 region has 14 residues. Germline assignment: CDR1 SGHVS and CDR2 FQNEAQ. This CDR3 is CASSAGQGAVGYTF. DNA for the CDR3: TGTGCCAGCAGCGCGGGACAGGGGGCAGTTGGCTACACCTTC.

The chain carries TRBV21-1 and TRBJ2-7; the D call TRBD1 from the table was never checked on the DNA. TRBV21-1 is termed a pseudogene. The CDR3 covers 16 residues. The CDR3 sequence is CASSKATGKTSYEQYF. Here the CDR3 DNA reads TGTGCCAGCAGCAAAGCCACAGGGAAGACCTCCTACGAGCAGTACTTC.

The chain joins TRBV19 to TRBJ1-2; TRBD1 might be the D (5 bases). The CDR3 is 15 amino acids. Germline CDR1 and CDR2: LNHDA and SQIVND (reference sequence). The germline V and J ends were trimmed by 7 bases and 5 bases, with 20 bases remaining between them. CDR3 sequence: CASTSTRGGRYGYTF. The CDR3 bases are TGTGCCAGTACCTCCACCCGGGGGGGGAGGTATGGCTACACCTTC.

The gene calls are TRBV2 and TRBJ2-3, with TRBD1 identical over 8 bases. J was trimmed by 6 bases and V by 6 bases; bases with no gene match: 11. Germline V gene data show CDR1 as SNHLY and CDR2 as FYNNEI. The CDR3 sequence is 15 residues long. The CDR3, as DNA: TGTGCCAGCAGGCGGGTACAGGGGGAGACGGATACGCAGTATTTT. It is translated as CASRRVQGETDTQYF.

The chain is built from TRBV2 and TRBJ2-2; D perhaps matches TRBD2 (6 bases). V lost 6 bases and J lost 1, with 9 bases in between. The germline CDR1 and CDR2 sequences are SNHLY and FYNNEI. The CDR3 contains 14 residues. This chain's CDR3 is CASSAGQNTGELFF. The CDR3 nucleotides read TGTGCCAGCAGCGCGGGGCAGAACACCGGGGAGCTGTTTTTT.

The rearrangement uses TRBV14 and TRBJ2-1, with 8 bases identical to TRBD2. The germline gives CDR1 SGHDN, CDR2 FVKESK. The junction had 8 bases not matched to a gene; V was cut back by 8 bases and J by 8 bases. The CDR3 has 13 amino acids. DNA of the CDR3: TGTGCCAGCCAACGGGGGGGCCTAGATGAGCAGTTCTTC. Its protein is CASQRGGLDEQFF.

V and J are TRBV11-2 and TRBJ1-2; TRBD1 matches at 7 bases. Germline-derived CDR1 and CDR2 are SGHAT and FQNNGV. This CDR3 has 11 amino acids. V dropped 5 bases and J dropped 14; count of bases not matched to a gene: 8. CDR3 in amino acids: CASSQWDSLTF. CDR3 coding DNA: TGTGCCAGCAGCCAATGGGACAGCCTTACCTTC.

The V and J genes are TRBV4-2 and TRBJ1-1, with D maybe TRBD1 (5 bases). The CDR3 totals 15 residues. Trimming shortened V by 3 bases and J by 1 base, and 12 bases separated the two germline ends. The germline CDR1 and CDR2 sequences are LGHNA and YNFKEQ. The CDR3 sequence: CASSHDSGGNTEAFF. CDR3 nucleotides: TGTGCCAGCAGCCACGACAGCGGGGGGAACACTGAAGCTTTCTTT.

This chain connects TRBV29-1 to TRBJ2-1; 9 bases map to TRBD2. CDR1 and CDR2 from the germline V gene are SQVTM and ANQGSEA. V dropped 6 bases and J dropped 7; count of bases not matched to a gene: 16. This CDR3 comprises 16 residues. The CDR3, as DNA: TGCAGCGTGACCCTGTTGGCGGGGGGGCCCGGTAATGAGCAGTTCTTC. It is translated as CSVTLLAGGPGNEQFF.

This chain uses TRBV5-6 with TRBJ1-5, with D unclear. This CDR3 is built from 14 residues. The germline V gene encodes CDR1 SGHDT and CDR2 YYEEEE. V was trimmed by 1 base and J by 5 bases, leaving 10 bases between them. This chain's CDR3 is CASSLWHNDQPQHF. CDR3 DNA sequence: TGTGCCAGCAGCTTGTGGCACAACGATCAGCCCCAGCATTTT.

This rearrangement joins TRBV19 to TRBJ1-2; the match to TRBD1 covers 9 bases. The CDR3 is made up of 14 amino acids. J gave up 7 bases and V 5 bases, and 8 bases lay outside the gene matches. Germline V lookup: CDR1 LNHDA, CDR2 SQIVND (reference sequence). The CDR3 DNA reads TGTGCCAGTAGTCCCCGGGACAGGGACCGTGGCTACACCTTC. Protein: CASSPRDRDRGYTF.